What follows are 19 T cell receptor beta chains derived from one specimen sequenced in a study of a mutant IDH1 vaccine in newly diagnosed glioma. Time point indicated: week 5, during vaccination. With topical imiquimod, each dose of the vaccine consisted of 300 ug of mutant IDH1 20-mer peptide. Clones were read by immunoSEQ multiplex PCR, and TCRdb kept only the in-frame ones, dropping some. The table has some 55,000 clones, 70% to 90% seen once. Antigen specificity for these receptors is unknown. The specimen was PBMCs, collected from a glioma patient whose treatment included an IDH1 peptide vaccine. These receptor sequences come from a woman aged 35 to 49 with glioma.

The rearrangement links TRBV5-1 to TRBJ2-3, with D perhaps TRBD1 or TRBD2 (5 bases each). The CDR3 length is 12 residues. Germline CDR1 reads SGHRS; CDR2 reads YFSETQ. V dropped 7 bases and J dropped 6 bases, with 12 bases sitting between them. Here the CDR3 DNA reads TGCGCCAGCGGGACGGAGCCGGATACGCAGTATTTT. Translated: CASGTEPDTQYF.

The J gene is TRBJ1-6, the V gene TRBV6-5, with TRBD1 as a possible D gene (6 bases). This CDR3 spans 15 amino acids. From germline, CDR1 is MNHEY and CDR2 SVGAGI. The germline V and J ends were trimmed by 6 bases and 4 bases, with 13 bases remaining between them. Here the CDR3 DNA reads TGTGCCAGCAGAAGCATACAGGGTTATAATTCACCCCTCCACTTT. Protein product: CASRSIQGYNSPLHF.

The J gene is TRBJ1-1, the V gene TRBV2; D may be TRBD1 (6 bases). CDR3 size: 13 residues. The V end lost 8 bases, the J end lost 1 base, and 11 bases lay between the germline ends. Per germline, CDR1 SNHLY and CDR2 FYNNEI. The DNA of the CDR3 is TGTGCCAGCGGGGGCAGCCCGAACACTGAAGCTTTCTTT. Translated: CASGGSPNTEAFF.

The rearrangement joins TRBV11-2 to TRBJ1-6, with 8 bases aligning to TRBD1. The CDR3 totals 14 residues. The germline CDR1 and CDR2 sequences are SGHAT and FQNNGV. Trimming removed 4 bases from V and 7 bases from J; junction bases left unmatched: 3. Written as DNA, the CDR3 is TGTGCCAGCAGCTACGGACAGGGAAATTCACCCCTCCACTTT. It codes for CASSYGQGNSPLHF.

The chain links TRBV7-2 to TRBJ1-1; D is uncertain. Germline CDR1 and CDR2: SGHTA and FQGNSA. Between the trimmed V and J ends, which lost 5 bases and 9 bases, there was a span of 13 bases. CDR3 length: 12 residues. The chain's CDR3 is CASSPVSVKAFF. The DNA of the CDR3 is TGTGCCAGCAGCCCTGTAAGCGTGAAAGCTTTCTTT. Full variable domain (remainder filled in from reference TRBV7-2 and TRBJ1-1): GAGVSQSPSNKVTEKGKDVELRCDPISGHTALYWYRQSLGQGLEFLIYFQGNSAPDKSGLPSDRFSAERTGGSVSTLTIQRTQQEDSAVYLCASSPVSVKAFFGQGTRLTVV.

This chain joins TRBV4-1 and TRBJ2-3, with 9 bases aligning to TRBD2. CDR1 and CDR2 (germline): MGHRA, YSYEKL. The CDR3 has 18 amino acids. J gave up 5 bases and V 0 bases, and 12 bases lay outside the gene matches. The CDR3 loop is CASSQESFGLAGRDTQYF. For the CDR3, the DNA is TGCGCCAGCAGCCAAGAAAGCTTCGGCCTAGCGGGGAGAGATACGCAGTATTTT.

This chain's CDR3 is CASSYRRGGSTGELFF. As DNA, the CDR3 is TGTGCCAGCAGCTATAGAAGGGGGGGCAGCACCGGGGAGCTGTTTTTT. The gene calls are TRBV13 and TRBJ2-2, with D tentatively TRBD2 (7 bases). The V end was cut by 4 bases, the J end by 4 bases, with 16 bases between. This CDR3 is 16 amino acids long. The V gene's germline CDR1 is PRHDT and CDR2 FYEKMQ (reference sequence).

This clone was seen once. The chain couples TRBV5-3 to TRBJ2-7; 8 bases agree with TRBD1. TRBV5-3 is recorded as an ORF, its role being uncertain. With 4 bases clipped from V and 3 bases from J, the junction kept 6 bases outside the gene matches. The CDR3 totals 14 residues. CDR3 sequence reads: CARSPYRGNYEQYF. CDR3 DNA: TGTGCCAGAAGCCCCTACAGGGGGAACTACGAGCAGTACTTC.

This clone is a singleton in its sample. The J gene is TRBJ1-2, the V gene TRBV19, with a possible D match to TRBD1 (5 bases). Trimming cost V 5 bases and J 6 bases, with 13 bases left between them. From germline, CDR1 is LNHDA and CDR2 SQIVND (reference sequence). CDR3 length equals 13 residues. CDR3 residues: CASSLDRRDGYTF. CDR3 DNA: TGTGCCAGTAGTCTCGACAGACGGGATGGCTACACCTTC.

V and J are TRBV30 and TRBJ1-4; D ambiguous. Looked up from germline, CDR1 is GTSNPN and CDR2 is SVGIG (reference sequence). This CDR3 contains 14 residues. V gave up 1 base and J gave up 0 bases, with 6 bases separating them. The CDR3 nucleotides are TGTGCCTGGAGTGGTGATGCAACTAATGAAAAACTGTTTTTT. Translating it yields CAWSGDATNEKLFF.

The chain recombines TRBV10-3 with TRBJ1-1, with D perhaps TRBD1 (5 bases). Trimming left V 3 bases short and J 10 bases short, with 12 bases between. The CDR3 contains 12 residues. CDR1 is ENHRY, CDR2 SYGVKD, per germline. In DNA, the CDR3 is TGTGCCATCAGTGAAGAGGGGCCCGGAGCTTTCTTT. Protein product: CAISEEGPGAFF.

V and J are TRBV7-9 and TRBJ2-7; D might be TRBD2 (6 bases). The CDR3 is made up of 14 amino acids. CDR1 and CDR2 (germline): SEHNR, FQNEAQ (reference sequence). V lost 0 bases to trimming and J lost 0 bases, with 6 bases between them. The CDR3 loop is CASSLAGGSYEQYF. The CDR3 DNA follows: TGTGCCAGCAGCTTAGCGGGAGGCTCCTACGAGCAGTACTTC.

The chain combines TRBV2 with TRBJ1-5; a weak D match, TRBD1 (6 bases). This CDR3 region has 14 residues. V shed 2 bases and J shed 9 bases, with 14 bases lying between them. Per the germline V gene, CDR1 is SNHLY and CDR2 is FYNNEI. CDR3 in amino acids: CASSEPGGARPQHF. The CDR3, as DNA: TGTGCCAGCAGTGAACCGGGGGGCGCACGGCCCCAGCATTTT.

The V gene is TRBV9, the J gene TRBJ1-1, with 7 bases aligning to TRBD1. Per germline, CDR1 SGDLS and CDR2 YYNGEE. This CDR3 region has 16 residues. The V segment lost 3 bases and the J segment 0 bases; nucleotides outside the gene matches: 8. The DNA for the CDR3 is TGTGCCAGCAGCGCCATGGGACAGATCATGAACACTGAAGCTTTCTTT. Translation: CASSAMGQIMNTEAFF.

The rearrangement joins TRBV5-1 to TRBJ1-3, with a tentative D call TRBD1 (5 bases). This CDR3 is 15 amino acids long. Germline V CDR1 and CDR2: SGHRS, YFSETQ. Trimming cost V 7 bases and J 3 bases, with 17 bases left between them. CDR3: CASGGGSSLGNTIYF. The DNA for the CDR3 is TGCGCCAGCGGGGGAGGCAGCTCCCTTGGAAACACCATATATTTT.

This rearrangement joins TRBV7-9 to TRBJ2-7, with 12 bases matching TRBD2. With V trimmed by 5 bases and J by 6 bases, 8 bases remained unmatched. Per germline, CDR1 SEHNR and CDR2 FQNEAQ (reference sequence). The CDR3 is 15 amino acids. The CDR3 region has the DNA TGTGCCAGCAGCCCCGGACTAGCGGGAAAGTCCGAGCAGTACTTC. Its translation is CASSPGLAGKSEQYF.

The chain is built from TRBV7-2 and TRBJ2-7; 7 bases are shared with TRBD1. Germline V gene lookup returns CDR1 SGHTA and CDR2 FQGNSA. The length of the CDR3 is 13 residues. The junction had 4 bases not matched to a gene; V was cut back by 5 bases and J by 3 bases. The CDR3 bases are TGTGCCAGCAGCCCCGGGACAGACTACGAGCAGTACTTC. Encoded protein: CASSPGTDYEQYF.

This chain links TRBV6-1 with TRBJ2-7, with 7 bases that match TRBD2. With 2 bases clipped from V and 3 bases from J, the junction kept 1 base outside the gene matches. The CDR3 has 13 amino acids. Germline CDR1 and CDR2: MNHNS and SASEGT. The CDR3 DNA reads TGTGCCAGCAGTGAACAGCGGGACTACGAGCAGTACTTC. Translation: CASSEQRDYEQYF.

The rearrangement uses TRBV20-1 and TRBJ1-2, with D tentatively TRBD1 (5 bases). The CDR3 is made up of 11 amino acids. V gave up 5 bases and J gave up 7 bases, with 11 bases separating them. Germline V gene data show CDR1 as DFQATT and CDR2 as SNEGSKA (reference sequence). The CDR3 sequence is CSAEGSSGYTF. The CDR3 DNA follows: TGCAGTGCTGAGGGGAGTAGTGGCTACACCTTC.